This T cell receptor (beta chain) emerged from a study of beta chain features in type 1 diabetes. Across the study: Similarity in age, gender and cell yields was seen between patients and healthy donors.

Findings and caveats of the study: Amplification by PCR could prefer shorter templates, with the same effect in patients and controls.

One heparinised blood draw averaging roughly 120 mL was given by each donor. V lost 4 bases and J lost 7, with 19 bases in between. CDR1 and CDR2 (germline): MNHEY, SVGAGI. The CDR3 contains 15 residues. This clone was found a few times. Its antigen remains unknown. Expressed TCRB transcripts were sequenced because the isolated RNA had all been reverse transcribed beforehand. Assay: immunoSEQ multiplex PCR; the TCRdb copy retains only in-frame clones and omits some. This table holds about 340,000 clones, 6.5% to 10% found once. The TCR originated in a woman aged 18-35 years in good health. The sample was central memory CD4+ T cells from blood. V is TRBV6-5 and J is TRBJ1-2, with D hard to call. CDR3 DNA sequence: TGTGCCAGCAGTTCTATGGGGTCAGGTCGAAGTGGCTACACCTTC. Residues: CASSSMGSGRSGYTF.